The next 26 T cell receptor beta chains were all read from a single sample in a study of CD8+ T cells in alopecia areata. The sequencing template was cDNA reverse transcribed from extracted RNA. Method: immunoSEQ multiplex PCR; TCRdb's copy keeps in-frame clones and lacks some. In the table there are approximately 130,000 clones, 45% to 50% of which are singletons. Sequencing was carried out using NKG2D-low CD8+ T cells sorted from blood. Receptors were obtained from a human donor with alopecia areata.

The chain joins TRBV29-1 to TRBJ2-7; D call uncertain. The V end was cut by 0 bases, the J end by 4 bases, with 16 bases between. Germline V gene data show CDR1 as SQVTM and CDR2 as ANQGSEA. CDR3 length equals 15 residues. CDR3 coding DNA: TGCAGCGTTGAAGATCCAATGTCGCAGGCGTACGAGCAGTACTTC. Translating it yields CSVEDPMSQAYEQYF.

This chain links TRBV29-1 with TRBJ2-7; D uncertain. The CDR3 consists of 15 residues. CDR1 SQVTM and CDR2 ANQGSEA come from the germline V gene. V lost 7 bases, J lost 7 bases, and 26 bases lay in between. The CDR3 loop reads CSASSVSGAKWEQYF. CDR3 sequence (DNA): TGCAGCGCCTCGTCGGTGTCCGGAGCCAAATGGGAGCAGTACTTC.

This chain joins TRBV30 and TRBJ2-7; the match to TRBD2 covers 9 bases. There are 14 residues in the CDR3. V lost 3 bases and J lost 5; bases outside the gene matches: 8. Germline assignment: CDR1 GTSNPN and CDR2 SVGIG (reference sequence). DNA of the CDR3: TGTGCCTGGAGCCTTGGGGCTAGCGGGAACGAGCAGTACTTC. Its protein is CAWSLGASGNEQYF.

As for this clone: This specimen includes other DNA sequences encoding the same CDR3. The chain couples TRBV29-1 to TRBJ2-7; D may match TRBD1 or TRBD2 (5 bases each). The CDR3 is 12 amino acids. Germline loops: CDR1 SQVTM, CDR2 ANQGSEA. V gave up 6 bases and J gave up 0 bases, with 9 bases separating them. The CDR3 spells CSVVGTSYEQYF. Here the CDR3 DNA reads TGCAGCGTGGTCGGGACCTCCTACGAGCAGTACTTC.

V gene TRBV2 combines with J gene TRBJ2-4; no firm D call. V lost 8 bases, J lost 7 bases, and 12 bases lay in between. CDR1 and CDR2 (germline): SNHLY, FYNNEI. This CDR3 contains 12 residues. The CDR3 loop is CASCTGDNIQYF. The CDR3 DNA follows: TGTGCCAGCTGTACTGGAGATAACATTCAGTACTTC.

The table lists this clone with a few counts. One end of the junction is discordant with germline, which a read error may explain. V is TRBV28 and J is TRBJ2-3; no reliable D call. This CDR3 has 15 amino acids. In germline, CDR1 is MDHEN, CDR2 SYDVKM. As DNA, the CDR3 is TGTGCCAACAGTTTTAGGCACATCTCCACAGATACGCAGTATTTT. It translates to CANSFRHISTDTQYF.

This clone has just a few counts. This rearrangement joins TRBV7-9 to TRBJ2-1; 10 bases map to TRBD2. Trimming removed 1 base from V and 5 bases from J; junction bases left unmatched: 5. Germline lookup yields CDR1 SEHNR and CDR2 FQNEAQ (reference sequence). CDR3 length: 16 residues. As DNA, the CDR3 is TGTGCCAGCAGCTTAGTTGGACTAGCGGAAAACAATGAGCAGTTCTTC. This codes for CASSLVGLAENNEQFF.

The rearrangement uses TRBV27 and TRBJ2-3; no reliable D call. The CDR3 loop spans 13 amino acids. Trimming took off 3 bases at V and 8 bases at J, with 12 bases between the two ends. From germline, CDR1 is MNHEY and CDR2 SMNVEV (reference sequence). The CDR3 here is CASSLELLTTQYF. The DNA of the CDR3 is TGTGCCAGCAGTTTGGAACTACTAACTACGCAGTATTTT.

The chain joins TRBV2 to TRBJ2-7; 7 positions match TRBD1. There are 15 residues in the CDR3. J gave up 3 bases and V 2 bases, and 7 bases lay outside the gene matches. CDR1 is SNHLY and CDR2 is FYNNEI in the germline V gene. The CDR3 DNA reads as TGTGCCAGCAGTGAAACGTCGGGACAGAACTACGAGCAGTACTTC. It specifies CASSETSGQNYEQYF. The full variable domain, completed using reference TRBV2 and TRBJ2-7, is EPEVTQTPSHQVTQMGQEVILRCVPISNHLYFYWYRQILGQKVEFLVSFYNNEISEKSEIFDDQFSVERPDGSNFTLKIRSTKLEDSAMYFCASSETSGQNYEQYFGPGTRLTVT.

The rearrangement uses TRBV29-1 and TRBJ2-1, with 11 nucleotides matching TRBD2. The CDR3 consists of 14 residues. Germline V CDR1 and CDR2: SQVTM, ANQGSEA. V was clipped by 5 bases and J by 8 bases; unmatched bases: 8. For the CDR3, the DNA is TGCAGCGTTACTAGCGGGAGATTGGGGGATGAGCAGTTCTTC. This encodes CSVTSGRLGDEQFF.

This clone was picked up a small number of times. The chain couples TRBV7-9 to TRBJ2-5, with a possible D match to TRBD1 (6 bases). Trimming took 5 bases from V and 5 from J, leaving 12 bases between them. In germline, CDR1 is SEHNR, CDR2 FQNEAQ (reference sequence). This CDR3 is 13 amino acids long. The CDR3 loop is CASSPQGRETQYF. CDR3 DNA sequence: TGTGCCAGCAGCCCACAGGGTCGGGAGACCCAGTACTTC.

J is TRBJ2-1 and V is TRBV29-1; 7 nucleotides align to TRBD1. There are 12 residues in the CDR3. J lost 6 bases, V lost 6 bases, and 5 bases had no gene match. Germline CDR1 reads SQVTM; CDR2 reads ANQGSEA. In DNA, the CDR3 is TGCAGCGTGACAGGACAGGTCAATGAGCAGTTCTTC. This codes for CSVTGQVNEQFF.

The genes are TRBV25-1 and TRBJ2-6, with D maybe TRBD2 (6 bases). CDR3 length: 14 amino acids. V was trimmed by 6 bases and J by 2 bases, leaving 8 bases between them. Germline CDR1 is MGHDK and CDR2 is SYGVNS. The CDR3 spells CASSGGAGANVLTF. CDR3 nucleotide sequence: TGTGCCAGCAGCGGAGGGGCTGGGGCCAACGTCCTGACTTTC.

There are a few counts of this clone. This sequence joins TRBV29-1 and TRBJ1-3; no reliable D call. The germline V gene has CDR1 SQVTM and CDR2 ANQGSEA. Trimming left V 4 bases short and J 2 bases short, with 6 bases between. CDR3 size: 12 residues. For the CDR3, the DNA is TGCAGCGTTGCTGGTACTGGAAACACCATATATTTT. This gives the protein CSVAGTGNTIYF.

The sample holds a few counts of this clone. This chain uses TRBV11-2 with TRBJ2-7; D not resolved. The germline gives CDR1 SGHAT, CDR2 FQNNGV. V was clipped by 3 bases and J by 3 bases, with 9 bases between them. The CDR3 extends over 13 amino acids. The CDR3 loop is CASSLNRIYEQYF. CDR3 sequence (DNA): TGTGCCAGCAGCTTGAACAGAATCTACGAGCAGTACTTC.

A single count supports this clone. This chain connects TRBV7-9 to TRBJ2-7; D not certain. Germline CDR1 reads SEHNR; CDR2 reads FQNEAQ (reference sequence). With 5 bases removed from V and 5 bases from J, the gap between germline ends came to 13 bases. The length of the CDR3 is 13 residues. CDR3 region: CASSHELADEQYF. CDR3 DNA sequence: TGTGCCAGCAGCCACGAGCTTGCGGACGAGCAGTACTTC.

The V gene is TRBV23-1, the J gene TRBJ1-2; no clear D gene. TRBV23-1 is given ORF status, its function remaining uncertain. This CDR3 is 11 amino acids long. Trimming stripped 4 bases from V and 6 bases from J, with 6 bases between. The CDR3 sequence is CASSRDNGYTF. In DNA, the CDR3 is TGCGCCAGCAGTCGTGATAATGGCTACACCTTC.

The J gene is TRBJ1-1, the V gene TRBV29-1, with a weak D call TRBD1 (5 bases). Trimming removed 5 bases from V and 0 bases from J, with 7 bases in between. The CDR3 extends over 12 amino acids. Germline loops: CDR1 SQVTM, CDR2 ANQGSEA. CDR3 sequence (DNA): TGCAGCGTTTGGGACCTGAACACTGAAGCTTTCTTT. Its translation: CSVWDLNTEAFF.

The J gene is TRBJ1-5, the V gene TRBV27; D is uncertain. The CDR3 loop spans 13 amino acids. Per the germline V gene, CDR1 is MNHEY and CDR2 is SMNVEV (reference sequence). V gave up 5 bases and J gave up 3 bases, with 8 bases separating them. CDR3: CASSAGVNQPQHF. The CDR3 nucleotides read TGTGCCAGCAGTGCCGGGGTCAATCAGCCCCAGCATTTT.

The chain uses TRBV5-4 and TRBJ1-1; D gene uncertain. The V and J ends lost 0 bases and 7 bases respectively, with 4 bases between them. The length of the CDR3 is 11 residues. Germline assignment: CDR1 SGHNT and CDR2 YYREEE (reference sequence). CDR3: CASSLDREAFF. The CDR3 DNA reads as TGTGCCAGCAGCTTGGACCGTGAAGCTTTCTTT. Full variable domain (remainder filled in from reference TRBV5-4 and TRBJ1-1): ETGVTQSPTHLIKTRGQQVTLRCSSQSGHNTVSWYQQALGQGPQFIFQYYREEENGRGNFPPRFSGLQFPNYSSELNVNALELDDSALYLCASSLDREAFFGQGTRLTVV.

V and J are TRBV27 and TRBJ1-2; D is undetermined. The V gene's germline CDR1 is MNHEY and CDR2 SMNVEV (reference sequence). This CDR3 is built from 12 residues. V lost 5 bases to trimming and J lost 8 bases, with 12 bases between them. The CDR3 sequence: CASSAYSGGYTF. The CDR3, as DNA: TGTGCCAGCAGTGCCTACAGCGGGGGCTACACCTTC.

This chain links TRBV20-1 with TRBJ2-1; D remains unclear. The CDR3 sequence is 10 residues long. Germline CDR1 and CDR2: DFQATT and SNEGSKA (reference sequence). V gave up 8 bases and J gave up 9 bases, with 11 bases separating them. In DNA form, the CDR3 reads TGCAGTCTATCAGAAGGTGAGCAGTTCTTC. Encoded protein: CSLSEGEQFF.

A few counts support this clone. The chain links TRBV7-9 to TRBJ2-3, with TRBD1 as a possible D gene (5 bases). From germline, CDR1 is SEHNR and CDR2 FQNEAQ (reference sequence). V dropped 4 bases and J dropped 7 bases, with 12 bases sitting between them. The CDR3 loop spans 13 amino acids. The CDR3 DNA reads TGTGCCAGCAGCTCCTTCAGGGTCTATACGCAGTATTTT. This translates into CASSSFRVYTQYF.

The chain combines TRBV9 with TRBJ2-7; D may be TRBD2 (6 bases). Trimming stripped 4 bases from V and 0 bases from J, with 14 bases between. CDR1 and CDR2 (germline): SGDLS, YYNGEE. This CDR3 is 15 amino acids long. CDR3 protein: CASSPSGTPSYEQYF. The CDR3 DNA is TGTGCCAGCAGCCCTTCTGGGACTCCCTCCTACGAGCAGTACTTC. The variable domain in full, with the rest retrieved from reference TRBV9 and TRBJ2-7, is DSGVTQTPKHLITATGQRVTLRCSPRSGDLSVYWYQQSLDQGLQFLIQYYNGEERAKGNILERFSAQQFPDLHSELNLSSLELGDSALYFCASSPSGTPSYEQYFGPGTRLTVT.

The chain carries TRBV6-4 and TRBJ2-5; weak D call: TRBD1 (6 bases). Germline-derived CDR1 and CDR2 are MRHNA and SNTAGT. This CDR3 comprises 14 residues. Between the trimmed V and J ends, which lost 5 bases and 1 base, there was a span of 11 bases. The CDR3 DNA reads as TGTGCCAGCAGTCCCGAACAGGGCCAAGAGACCCAGTACTTC. The encoded protein is CASSPEQGQETQYF.

The gene calls are TRBV30 and TRBJ1-5; TRBD1 matches 11 bases. The germline V gene encodes CDR1 GTSNPN and CDR2 SVGIG (reference sequence). V was clipped by 2 bases and J by 7 bases; unmatched bases: 7. There are 15 residues in the CDR3. The CDR3 DNA follows: TGTGCCTGGAGTATCGGGACAGGGGGTGACCAGCCCCAGCATTTT. Amino acids: CAWSIGTGGDQPQHF.